One TCR beta chain is described in this entry. The sample is drawn from a study of T-cell memory formation after mild COVID-19. In TCRdb, the 5' RACE reads were re-called with MiXCR into one record per CDR3 protein. The sample consists of approximately 210,000 distinct CDR3 sequences, about 10% of them appearing once. The germline V gene has CDR1 MNHNY and CDR2 SVGAGI (reference sequence). The CDR3 is 15 amino acids. V dropped 6 bases and J dropped 4; count of bases not matched to a gene: 9. The sample was PBMCs or a T cell subset sorted from them (not recorded which). The V and J genes are TRBV6-6 and TRBJ2-5; TRBD1 matches at 9 bases. The clonotype was recovered from a man between 18 and 29 years old who had mild COVID-19 (a few samples of this study predate the infection). Cell type and time point are not known. This chain's CDR3 is CASRPTGTGLETQYF. CDR3 coding DNA: TGTGCCAGCAGACCTACCGGGACAGGGTTAGAGACCCAGTACTTC.